This T cell receptor (beta chain) was identified during a study of T cell repertoires in aging, cancer and after chemotherapy. The overall study: Patients with chronic lymphocytic leukemia were sampled before and after fludarabine- or bendamustine-based chemotherapy.

A few counts support this clonotype. The antigen remains undetermined. This CDR3 region has 21 residues. Looked up from germline, CDR1 is SEHNR and CDR2 is FQNEAQ (reference sequence). Losses at the gene ends were 5 bases for V and 1 base for J; bases not matched to a gene: 14. Amplification of TCR beta used genomic DNA extracted from peripheral blood. A mixed TRB-A/B primer pool amplified rearranged TRB by multiplex touch-down PCR. Each CDR3 protein gets one entry after TCRdb re-called the multiplex PCR reads with MiXCR. The data show more than 8,000 distinct CDR3 sequences, with roughly 25% seen just once and roughly 2.7% held by the top ten. Study results and caveats: In hematological cancer patients, infiltrated lymphoid organs may have impaired thymic emigration or peripheral T cell expansion.

V gene TRBV7-9 combines with J gene TRBJ2-1, with 16 bases fitting TRBD2. Sequenced sample: blood. This TCR was sampled from a human donor with a blood cancer. CDR3: CASSPLSGLAGGMRSYNEQFF. The CDR3 DNA reads as TGTGCCAGCAGCCCACTCTCGGGACTAGCGGGGGGGATGAGATCCTACAATGAGCAGTTCTTC.